These 29 T cell receptor beta chains originate from one sample sequenced in a study of blood T cell repertoires in COVID-19. Sequenced by immunoSEQ multiplex PCR; TCRdb stores in-frame clones only, minus some. Here the sample spans around 300,000 clones, over 75% being singletons. Source material: PBMCs or T cells enriched from blood (not recorded which). All receptors come from a woman under 30 who had recovered from COVID-19.

This sequence joins TRBV2 and TRBJ2-5; no clear D. CDR1 is SNHLY and CDR2 is FYNNEI in the germline V gene. Deletions cut 0 bases from V and 4 bases from J, with 9 bases between. CDR3 length equals 14 residues. In nucleotides, the CDR3 is TGTGCCAGCAGTGAAGCGGGCATGGGAGAGACCCAGTACTTC. Protein sequence: CASSEAGMGETQYF.

The sample holds one count of this clone. J is TRBJ1-1 and V is TRBV10-1, with D unresolved. V lost 2 bases and J 5 bases, leaving 6 bases between the germline ends. Germline CDR1 and CDR2: WNHNN and SYGVQD (reference sequence). This CDR3 spans 12 amino acids. CDR3 sequence: CASSEAGTEAFF. In DNA, the CDR3 is TGCGCCAGCAGTGAGGCGGGGACTGAAGCTTTCTTT.

J is TRBJ2-5 and V is TRBV27; a possible D gene is TRBD2 (5 bases). With 4 bases removed from V and 5 bases from J, the gap between germline ends came to 17 bases. The CDR3 is 15 residues long. Germline assignment: CDR1 MNHEY and CDR2 SMNVEV (reference sequence). CDR3 protein: CASSSPGFGVETQYF. CDR3 in DNA: TGTGCCAGCAGTTCCCCCGGGTTCGGGGTTGAGACCCAGTACTTC.

The chain recombines TRBV10-3 with TRBJ1-5; D not resolved. V was pared by 3 bases and J by 4 bases, with 7 bases between. The CDR3 is 13 residues long. Germline V CDR1 and CDR2: ENHRY, SYGVKD. CDR3: CAISDSSNQPQHF. The DNA for the CDR3 is TGTGCCATCAGTGACTCCAGTAATCAGCCCCAGCATTTT.

The V call is TRBV5-1, the J call TRBJ2-1; 7 nucleotides agree with TRBD1. The CDR3 covers 15 residues. The germline V gene encodes CDR1 SGHRS and CDR2 YFSETQ. V shed 0 bases, J shed 7 bases, and the junction held 7 bases outside the gene matches. As DNA, the CDR3 is TGCGCCAGCAGCTTGGTGAGGGGGCTGGAAAATGAGCAGTTCTTC. Encoded protein: CASSLVRGLENEQFF.

This chain connects TRBV5-4 to TRBJ2-5, with 12 bases aligning to TRBD2. The CDR3 covers 16 residues. The germline CDR1 and CDR2 sequences are SGHNT and YYREEE (reference sequence). V lost 2 bases and J lost 2; bases outside the gene matches: 4. The CDR3 region is CASSLPSGGAQETQYF. For the CDR3, the DNA is TGTGCCAGCAGCTTACCTAGCGGGGGGGCTCAAGAGACCCAGTACTTC.

V and J are TRBV19 and TRBJ2-1; 9 nucleotides match TRBD2. CDR3 length: 16 amino acids. Germline CDR1 LNHDA, CDR2 SQIVND (reference sequence). Trimming cost V 7 bases and J 0 bases; bases outside gene matches: 7. The CDR3 DNA reads as TGTGCCAGTACGGCTAGCGGGGCCCCCTCCTACAATGAGCAGTTCTTC. It codes for CASTASGAPSYNEQFF.

V gene TRBV9 combines with J gene TRBJ2-7; 9 nucleotides agree with TRBD1. The CDR3 sequence is 13 residues long. Germline values: CDR1 SGDLS, CDR2 YYNGEE. The J segment lost 5 bases and the V segment lost 4 bases, leaving 4 bases of the junction unmatched. CDR3 DNA: TGTGCCAGCAGCCCCAGGACAGGGGACGAGCAGTACTTC. It yields the protein CASSPRTGDEQYF.

The chain recombines TRBV19 with TRBJ1-4, with D perhaps matching TRBD1 (6 bases). Trimming shortened V by 3 bases and J by 6 bases, and 8 bases separated the two germline ends. The CDR3 has 13 amino acids. The V gene's germline CDR1 is LNHDA and CDR2 SQIVND (reference sequence). The CDR3 reads CASSIEGDEKLFF. CDR3 nucleotides: TGTGCCAGTAGTATCGAGGGGGATGAAAAACTGTTTTTT.

This clone was counted between two and nine times. The junction departs from germline at one end; a sequencing error may be responsible. The V and J genes are TRBV2 and TRBJ2-7; 8 nucleotides match TRBD1. CDR1 is SNHLY and CDR2 is FYNNEI in the germline V gene. This CDR3 region has 14 residues. The CDR3 loop is CASSGQGGSSEQYF. The CDR3 coding sequence is TGTGCCAGCAGCGGACAGGGTGGGTCCTCCGAGCAGTACTTC.

This sequence joins TRBV4-1 and TRBJ2-7, with 12 bases that match TRBD1. There are 15 residues in the CDR3. Germline loops: CDR1 MGHRA, CDR2 YSYEKL. V gave up 0 bases and J gave up 5 bases; unmatched junction bases: 2. This CDR3 is CASSQEGQGANEQYF. The CDR3 coding sequence is TGCGCCAGCAGCCAAGAGGGACAGGGGGCGAACGAGCAGTACTTC.

The rearrangement links TRBV28 to TRBJ1-2; 8 bases fit TRBD1. Germline CDR1 is MDHEN and CDR2 is SYDVKM. CDR3 length equals 16 residues. J gave up 1 base and V 5 bases, and 9 bases lay outside the gene matches. DNA for the CDR3: TGTGCCAGCAGTCCTGCTCCGGGACAGGATAACTATGGCTACACCTTC. As protein: CASSPAPGQDNYGYTF.

The V and J genes are TRBV28 and TRBJ2-5, with D unclear. CDR1 and CDR2 (germline): MDHEN, SYDVKM. The CDR3 spans 16 residues. Trimming left V 5 bases short and J 4 bases short, with 20 bases between. CDR3 sequence: CASSPSRSLSGETQYF. The CDR3 coding sequence is TGTGCCAGCAGTCCTTCCCGCTCCTTATCCGGAGAGACCCAGTACTTC.

This sequence joins TRBV7-9 and TRBJ2-1; 7 bases line up with TRBD1. The CDR3 covers 16 residues. Germline V lookup: CDR1 SEHNR, CDR2 FQNEAQ (reference sequence). V gave up 5 bases and J gave up 4 bases; unmatched junction bases: 11. CDR3 nucleotide sequence: TGTGCCAGCAGCCTCGAACCGGGACAGCGGTACAATGAGCAGTTCTTC. Residues: CASSLEPGQRYNEQFF.

This chain links TRBV5-1 with TRBJ1-4; D might be TRBD1 (6 bases). Trimming took 4 bases from V and 5 from J, leaving 9 bases between them. Germline CDR1 reads SGHRS; CDR2 reads YFSETQ. The CDR3 has 13 amino acids. CDR3 DNA: TGCGCCAGCAGCCCTACAGGGAATGAAAAACTGTTTTTT. Amino acids: CASSPTGNEKLFF. Full variable domain (missing parts from reference TRBV5-1 and TRBJ1-4): KAGVTQTPRYLIKTRGQQVTLSCSPISGHRSVSWYQQTPGQGLQFLFEYFSETQRNKGNFPGRFSGRQFSNSRSEMNVSTLELGDSALYLCASSPTGNEKLFFGSGTQLSVL.

The chain joins TRBV4-2 to TRBJ2-2; TRBD2 is a possible D gene (7 bases). V dropped 1 base and J dropped 3 bases, with 12 bases sitting between them. Germline-derived CDR1 and CDR2 are LGHNA and YNFKEQ. This CDR3 spans 16 amino acids. CDR3 DNA sequence: TGTGCCAGCAGCCAAGCTGAGGGGGGGTACACCGGGGAGCTGTTTTTT. It codes for CASSQAEGGYTGELFF.

The chain has TRBV3-1 (or the pseudogene TRBV3-2) and TRBJ1-3; D possibly corresponds to TRBD1 (5 bases). CDR3 length: 14 residues. The V end lost 4 bases, the J end lost 5 bases, and 12 bases lay between the germline ends. CDR1 and CDR2 (germline): LGHDT, YNNKEL (reference sequence). The CDR3 DNA reads as TGTGCCAGCAGCCCCCCGCAGGGAAGAAACACCATATATTTT. Protein product: CASSPPQGRNTIYF.

This rearrangement joins TRBV12-3 or TRBV12-4 to TRBJ1-2; D is unclear. The CDR3 is made up of 13 amino acids. Trimming removed 8 bases at V and 6 bases at J, with 16 bases between. For the CDR3, the DNA is TGTGCCAGCCATGCGGGAGGAAGGGATGGCTACACCTTC. It codes for CASHAGGRDGYTF.

The V and J genes are TRBV7-9 and TRBJ1-2; D gene uncertain. V lost 5 bases, J lost 6 bases, and 16 bases lay in between. This CDR3 contains 14 residues. Germline values: CDR1 SEHNR, CDR2 FQNEAQ (reference sequence). The CDR3 spells CASSREVEKDGYTF. CDR3 nucleotide sequence: TGTGCCAGCAGCCGGGAGGTCGAAAAAGATGGCTACACCTTC.

This rearrangement joins TRBV10-1 to TRBJ2-4; 8 bases are shared with TRBD1. With V trimmed by 5 bases and J by 6 bases, 6 bases remained unmatched. The germline V gene has CDR1 WNHNN and CDR2 SYGVQD (reference sequence). This CDR3 contains 14 residues. CDR3 sequence reads: CASSPTGEANIQYF. The CDR3 coding sequence is TGCGCCAGCAGTCCGACAGGGGAGGCAAACATTCAGTACTTC.

V and J are TRBV4-1 and TRBJ1-6; D is ambiguous. CDR3 length: 15 amino acids. V lost 7 bases and J 0 bases, leaving 10 bases between the germline ends. The germline gives CDR1 MGHRA, CDR2 YSYEKL. DNA for the CDR3: TGCGCCAGCAATCCTGCGGGCTCCTATAATTCACCCCTCCACTTT. Translating it yields CASNPAGSYNSPLHF.

V is TRBV10-1 and J is TRBJ2-3; D is possibly TRBD2 (6 bases). This CDR3 has 15 residues. Per germline, CDR1 WNHNN and CDR2 SYGVQD (reference sequence). Trimming shortened V by 0 bases and J by 5 bases, and 12 bases separated the two germline ends. CDR3 sequence reads: CASSESTLGGDTQYF. CDR3 bases: TGCGCCAGCAGTGAGTCGACTCTCGGGGGAGATACGCAGTATTTT.

J is TRBJ1-2 and V is TRBV27; 7 bases align to TRBD1. CDR3 length: 16 residues. The V gene's germline CDR1 is MNHEY and CDR2 SMNVEV (reference sequence). Trimming at V came to 5 bases and at J to 2 bases, leaving 11 bases not matched to a gene. CDR3 coding DNA: TGTGCCAGCAGTCTAAAACCGGCGACAGGGAACTATGGCTACACCTTC. Its protein product is CASSLKPATGNYGYTF.

The J gene is TRBJ1-4, the V gene TRBV20-1; D gene unclear. CDR3 size: 13 residues. Germline values: CDR1 DFQATT, CDR2 SNEGSKA (reference sequence). V was pared by 3 bases and J by 4 bases, with 9 bases between. The CDR3 DNA reads as TGCAGTGCTAGTCGTACAGTTAATGAAAAACTGTTTTTT. Translating gives CSASRTVNEKLFF.

This clone was seen only once. The chain is built from TRBV30 and TRBJ1-1, with TRBD1 as a possible D gene (6 bases). Trimming shortened V by 0 bases and J by 4 bases, and 15 bases separated the two germline ends. CDR1 is GTSNPN, CDR2 SVGIG, per germline (reference sequence). CDR3 length equals 15 residues. CDR3 protein: CAWSVSFKGVTEAFF. CDR3 nucleotides: TGTGCCTGGAGTGTATCTTTTAAGGGGGTCACTGAAGCTTTCTTT.

The genes are TRBV5-1 and TRBJ2-2, with 7 bases that match TRBD1. The CDR3 has 16 amino acids. Losses at the gene ends were 7 bases for V and 7 bases for J; bases not matched to a gene: 16. Germline V CDR1 and CDR2: SGHRS, YFSETQ. The CDR3 region is CASCYSGQTIYGELFF. CDR3 coding DNA: TGCGCCAGCTGCTATTCGGGACAGACCATATACGGGGAGCTGTTTTTT.

This clone showed up many times. The genes are TRBV6-6 and TRBJ1-3; 9 nucleotides align to TRBD1. This CDR3 is 16 amino acids long. V was clipped by 6 bases and J by 4 bases; unmatched bases: 10. Germline V lookup: CDR1 MNHNY, CDR2 SVGAGI (reference sequence). The CDR3: CASSSLGTGYGNTIYF. In DNA, the CDR3 is TGTGCCAGCAGCTCCCTCGGGACAGGGTACGGAAACACCATATATTTT.

V usage is TRBV5-1 and J usage is TRBJ1-5, with TRBD1 matching 7 bases. Germline V CDR1 and CDR2: SGHRS, YFSETQ. The CDR3 is made up of 15 amino acids. V lost 0 bases and J lost 1; bases outside the gene matches: 1. CDR3: CASSLEGASNQPQHF. CDR3 in DNA: TGCGCCAGCAGCTTGGAGGGGGCGAGCAATCAGCCCCAGCATTTT.

The chain is built from TRBV29-1 and TRBJ1-2; 7 bases line up with TRBD1. CDR3 size: 15 residues. Germline loops: CDR1 SQVTM, CDR2 ANQGSEA. Unmatched junction bases numbered 11, after V lost 3 bases and J lost 4 bases. Written as DNA, the CDR3 is TGCAGCGTTGATTCCGGGACAGAATCGGGCTATGGCTACACCTTC. This encodes CSVDSGTESGYGYTF.